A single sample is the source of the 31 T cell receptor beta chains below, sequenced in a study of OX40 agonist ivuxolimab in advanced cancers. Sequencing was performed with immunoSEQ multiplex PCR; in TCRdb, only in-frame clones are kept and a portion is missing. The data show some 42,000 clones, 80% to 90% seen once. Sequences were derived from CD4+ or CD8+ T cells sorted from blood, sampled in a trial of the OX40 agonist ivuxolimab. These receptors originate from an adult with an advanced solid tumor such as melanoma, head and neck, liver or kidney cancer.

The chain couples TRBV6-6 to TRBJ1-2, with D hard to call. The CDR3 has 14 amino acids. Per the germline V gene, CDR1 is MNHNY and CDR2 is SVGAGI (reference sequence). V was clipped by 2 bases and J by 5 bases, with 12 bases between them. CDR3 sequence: CASSYSQRLYGYTF. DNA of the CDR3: TGTGCCAGCAGTTACAGCCAGAGACTATATGGCTACACCTTC.

This CDR3 reads CASSLGTTDTQYF. The CDR3 nucleotides read TGTGCCAGCAGCTTAGGAACCACAGATACGCAGTATTTT. The rearrangement joins TRBV7-9 to TRBJ2-3; no clear D. Per germline, CDR1 SEHNR and CDR2 FQNEAQ (reference sequence). V was cut by 1 base and J by 2 bases, with 4 bases left in between. This CDR3 region has 13 residues.

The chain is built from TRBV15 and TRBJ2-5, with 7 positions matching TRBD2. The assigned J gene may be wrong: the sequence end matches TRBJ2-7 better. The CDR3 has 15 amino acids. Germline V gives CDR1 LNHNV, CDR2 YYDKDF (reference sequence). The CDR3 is CATSRYSGRPYEQYF. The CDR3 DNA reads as TGTGCCACCAGCAGATATAGCGGGCGCCCCTACGAGCAGTACTTC.

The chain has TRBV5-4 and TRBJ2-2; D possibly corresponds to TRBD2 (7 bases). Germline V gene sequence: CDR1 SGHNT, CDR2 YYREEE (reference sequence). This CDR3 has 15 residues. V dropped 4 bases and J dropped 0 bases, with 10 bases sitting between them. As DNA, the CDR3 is TGTGCCAGCAGCAAAGGGGGGGCGAACACCGGGGAGCTGTTTTTT. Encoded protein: CASSKGGANTGELFF.

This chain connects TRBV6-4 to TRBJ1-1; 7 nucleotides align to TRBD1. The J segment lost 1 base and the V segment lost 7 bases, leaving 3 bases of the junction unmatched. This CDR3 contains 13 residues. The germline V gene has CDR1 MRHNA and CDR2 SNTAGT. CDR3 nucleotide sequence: TGTGCCAGCAAAAGGACAGGGAACACTGAAGCTTTCTTT. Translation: CASKRTGNTEAFF.

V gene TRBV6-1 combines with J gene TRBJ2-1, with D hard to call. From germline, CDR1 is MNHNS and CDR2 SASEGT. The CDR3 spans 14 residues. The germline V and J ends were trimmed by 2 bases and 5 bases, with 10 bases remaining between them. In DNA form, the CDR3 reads TGTGCCAGCAGTGAAACAGACTGGCACAATGAGCAGTTCTTC. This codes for CASSETDWHNEQFF.

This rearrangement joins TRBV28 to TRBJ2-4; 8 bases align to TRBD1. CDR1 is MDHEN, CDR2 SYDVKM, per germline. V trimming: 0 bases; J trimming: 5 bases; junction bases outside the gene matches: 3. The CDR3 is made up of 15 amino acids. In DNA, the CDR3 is TGTGCCAGCAGTTTATGGACAGGGGTGGAAAACATTCAGTACTTC. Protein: CASSLWTGVENIQYF.

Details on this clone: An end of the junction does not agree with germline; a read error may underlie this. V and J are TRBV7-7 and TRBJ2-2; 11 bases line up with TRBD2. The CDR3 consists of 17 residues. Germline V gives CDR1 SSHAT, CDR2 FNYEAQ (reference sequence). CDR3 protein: CASSSLAGGFNTGELFF. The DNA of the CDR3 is TGTGCTAGCAGCTCGCTAGCGGGGGGCTTCAACACCGGGGAGCTGTTTTTT.

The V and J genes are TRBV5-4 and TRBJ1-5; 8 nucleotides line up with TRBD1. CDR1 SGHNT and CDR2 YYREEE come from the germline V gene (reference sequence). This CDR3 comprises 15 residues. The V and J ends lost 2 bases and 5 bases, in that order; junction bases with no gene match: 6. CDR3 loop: CASSFGQGPDQPQHF. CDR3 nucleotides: TGTGCCAGCAGCTTTGGACAGGGTCCCGATCAGCCCCAGCATTTT.

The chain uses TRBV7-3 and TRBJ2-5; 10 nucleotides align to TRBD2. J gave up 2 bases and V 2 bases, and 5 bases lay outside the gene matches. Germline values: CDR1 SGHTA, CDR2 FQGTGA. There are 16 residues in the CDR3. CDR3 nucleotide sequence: TGTGCCAGCAGCTTATTCCAGCGGGAGGGTCAAGAGACCCAGTACTTC. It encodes CASSLFQREGQETQYF.

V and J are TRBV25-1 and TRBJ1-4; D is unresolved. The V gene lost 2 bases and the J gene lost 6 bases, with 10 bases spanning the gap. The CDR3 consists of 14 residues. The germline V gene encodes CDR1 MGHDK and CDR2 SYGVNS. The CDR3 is CASSEIRSDEKLFF. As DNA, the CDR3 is TGTGCCAGCAGTGAAATCAGATCGGATGAAAAACTGTTTTTT.

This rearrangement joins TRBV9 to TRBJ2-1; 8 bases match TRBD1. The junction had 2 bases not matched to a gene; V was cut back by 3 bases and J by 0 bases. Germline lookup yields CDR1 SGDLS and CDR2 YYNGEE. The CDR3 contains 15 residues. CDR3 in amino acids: CASSGTGLSYNEQFF. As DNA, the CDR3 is TGTGCCAGCAGCGGGACAGGGCTCTCCTACAATGAGCAGTTCTTC.

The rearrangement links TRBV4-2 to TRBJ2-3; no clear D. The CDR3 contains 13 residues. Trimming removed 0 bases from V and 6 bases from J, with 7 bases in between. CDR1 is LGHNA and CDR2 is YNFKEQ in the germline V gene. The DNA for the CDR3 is TGTGCCAGCAGCCAAGATTGGTGGGATACGCAGTATTTT. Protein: CASSQDWWDTQYF.

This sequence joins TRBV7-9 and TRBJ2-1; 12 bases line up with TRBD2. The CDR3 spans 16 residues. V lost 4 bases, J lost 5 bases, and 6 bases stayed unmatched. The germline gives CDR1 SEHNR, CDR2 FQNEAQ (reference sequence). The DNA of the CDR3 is TGTGCCAGCAGCTCCCTAGGACTAGCGGGGAACAATGAGCAGTTCTTC. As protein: CASSSLGLAGNNEQFF.

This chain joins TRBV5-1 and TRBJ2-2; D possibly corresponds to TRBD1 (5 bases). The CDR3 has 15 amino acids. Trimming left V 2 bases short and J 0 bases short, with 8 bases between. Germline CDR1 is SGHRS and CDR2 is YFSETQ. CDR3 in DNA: TGCGCCAGCAGCTTTGACAGCTCGAACACCGGGGAGCTGTTTTTT. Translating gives CASSFDSSNTGELFF.

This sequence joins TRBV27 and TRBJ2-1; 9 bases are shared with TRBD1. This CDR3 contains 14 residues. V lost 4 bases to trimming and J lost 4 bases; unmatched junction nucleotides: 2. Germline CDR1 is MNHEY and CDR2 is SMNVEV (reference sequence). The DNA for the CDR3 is TGTGCCAGCAGTTGGGACAGGGCTTACAATGAGCAGTTCTTC. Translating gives CASSWDRAYNEQFF.

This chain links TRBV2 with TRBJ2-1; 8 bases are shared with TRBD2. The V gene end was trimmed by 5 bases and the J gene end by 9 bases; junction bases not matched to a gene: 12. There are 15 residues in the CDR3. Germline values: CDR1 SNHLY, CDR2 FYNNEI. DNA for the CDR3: TGTGCCAGCAGTTGGACTAGCATAACAGTCAGTGAGCAGTTCTTC. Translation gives CASSWTSITVSEQFF.

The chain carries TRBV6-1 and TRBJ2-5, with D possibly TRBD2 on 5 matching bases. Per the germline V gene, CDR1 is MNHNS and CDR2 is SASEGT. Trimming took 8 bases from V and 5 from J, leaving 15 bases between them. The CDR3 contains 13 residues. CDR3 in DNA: TGTGCCAGCCGATCATCCGGGGAGGAGACCCAGTACTTC. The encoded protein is CASRSSGEETQYF.

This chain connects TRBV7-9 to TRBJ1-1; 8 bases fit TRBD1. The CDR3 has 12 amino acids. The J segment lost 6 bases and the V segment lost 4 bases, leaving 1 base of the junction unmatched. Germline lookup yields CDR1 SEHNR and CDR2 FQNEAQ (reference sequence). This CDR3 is CASSSGGPEAFF. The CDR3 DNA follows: TGTGCCAGCAGCTCAGGGGGCCCTGAAGCTTTCTTT. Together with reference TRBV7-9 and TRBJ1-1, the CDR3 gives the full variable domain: DTGVSQNPRHKITKRGQNVTFRCDPISEHNRLYWYRQTLGQGPEFLTYFQNEAQLEKSRLLSDRFSAERPKGSFSTLEIQRTEQGDSAMYLCASSSGGPEAFFGQGTRLTVV.

This chain's CDR3 is CATLGGRRNTGELFF. DNA of the CDR3: TGTGCCACCCTAGGGGGCAGGCGGAACACCGGGGAGCTGTTTTTT. This sequence joins TRBV19 and TRBJ2-2; TRBD1 matches at 7 bases. The CDR3 totals 15 residues. V lost 10 bases to trimming and J lost 1 base; unmatched junction nucleotides: 9. CDR1 and CDR2 (germline): LNHDA, SQIVND (reference sequence).

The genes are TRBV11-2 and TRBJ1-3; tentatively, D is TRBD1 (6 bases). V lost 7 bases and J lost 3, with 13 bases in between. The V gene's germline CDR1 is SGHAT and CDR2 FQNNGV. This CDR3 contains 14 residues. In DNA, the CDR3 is TGTGCCAGCAACGTAAGGGGGAGTGGAAACACCATATATTTT. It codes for CASNVRGSGNTIYF.

The CDR3 nucleotides are TGTGCCAGCAGTTACTCGGCAGTCTACAATGAGCAGTTCTTC. It codes for CASSYSAVYNEQFF. The V and J genes are TRBV6-6 and TRBJ2-1, with no clear D. Germline assignment: CDR1 MNHNY and CDR2 SVGAGI (reference sequence). V was shortened by 0 bases and J by 3 bases, with 6 bases between the two germline ends. This CDR3 region has 14 residues.

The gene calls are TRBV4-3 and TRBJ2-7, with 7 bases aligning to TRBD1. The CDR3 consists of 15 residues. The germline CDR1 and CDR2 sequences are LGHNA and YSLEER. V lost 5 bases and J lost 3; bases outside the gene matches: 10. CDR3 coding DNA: TGCGCCAGCAGCGACAAGGGGGCGGGTTACTACGAGCAGTACTTC. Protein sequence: CASSDKGAGYYEQYF.

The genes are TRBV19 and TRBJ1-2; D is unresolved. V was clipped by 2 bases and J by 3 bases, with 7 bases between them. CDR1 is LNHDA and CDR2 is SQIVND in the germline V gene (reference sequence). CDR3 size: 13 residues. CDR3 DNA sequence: TGTGCCAGTAGTATAAGCTCAGACTATGGCTACACCTTC. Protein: CASSISSDYGYTF.

The CDR3 here is CASSPSLDSYTEAFF. The CDR3 DNA follows: TGTGCCAGCAGTCCCTCACTGGACAGCTACACTGAAGCTTTCTTT. The rearrangement uses TRBV28 and TRBJ1-1; a weak D match, TRBD1 (6 bases). The CDR3 is 15 amino acids. Germline CDR1 and CDR2: MDHEN and SYDVKM. V was pared by 5 bases and J by 3 bases, with 16 bases between.

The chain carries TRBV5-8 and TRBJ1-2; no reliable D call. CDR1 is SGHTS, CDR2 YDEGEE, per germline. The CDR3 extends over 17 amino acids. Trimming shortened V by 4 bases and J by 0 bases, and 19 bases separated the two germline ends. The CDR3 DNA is TGTGCCAGCAGCCCGGCGCAGTTCCTATACCCTAACTATGGCTACACCTTC. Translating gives CASSPAQFLYPNYGYTF. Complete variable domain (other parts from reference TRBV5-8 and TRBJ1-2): EAGVTQSPTHLIKTRGQQATLRCSPISGHTSVYWYQQALGLGLQFLLWYDEGEERNRGNFPPRFSGRQFPNYSSELNVNALELEDSALYLCASSPAQFLYPNYGYTFGSGTRLTVV.

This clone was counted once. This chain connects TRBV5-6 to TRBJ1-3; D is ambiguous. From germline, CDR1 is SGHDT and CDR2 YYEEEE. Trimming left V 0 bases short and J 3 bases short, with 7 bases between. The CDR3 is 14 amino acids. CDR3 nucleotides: TGTGCCAGCAGCTTGGCCGGATTTGGAAACACCATATATTTT. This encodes CASSLAGFGNTIYF.

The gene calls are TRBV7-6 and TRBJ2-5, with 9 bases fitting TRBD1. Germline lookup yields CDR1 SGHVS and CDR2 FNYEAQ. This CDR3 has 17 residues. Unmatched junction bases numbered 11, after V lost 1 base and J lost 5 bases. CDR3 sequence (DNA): TGTGCCAGCAGCTTAGTCGGGACAGGGTTGGCATCGGAGACCCAGTACTTC. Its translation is CASSLVGTGLASETQYF.

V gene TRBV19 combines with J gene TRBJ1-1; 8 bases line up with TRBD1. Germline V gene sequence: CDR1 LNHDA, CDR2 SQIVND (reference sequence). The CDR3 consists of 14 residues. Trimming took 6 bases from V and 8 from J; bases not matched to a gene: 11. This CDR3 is CASREIGQGGEAFF. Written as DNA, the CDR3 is TGTGCCAGTAGAGAAATCGGACAGGGCGGGGAAGCTTTCTTT.

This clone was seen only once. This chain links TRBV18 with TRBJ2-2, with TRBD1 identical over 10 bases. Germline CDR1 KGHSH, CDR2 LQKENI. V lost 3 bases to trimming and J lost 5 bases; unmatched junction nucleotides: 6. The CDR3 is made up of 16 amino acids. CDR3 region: CASSPGQGRNTGELFF. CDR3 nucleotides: TGTGCCAGCTCACCGGGACAGGGGAGGAATACCGGGGAGCTGTTTTTT.

CDR3 DNA sequence: TGTGCCAGCTCACCCGGGACAGAAGGTGAAGCTTTCTTT. It translates to CASSPGTEGEAFF. This rearrangement joins TRBV18 to TRBJ1-1; 7 bases are a match to TRBD1. The CDR3 contains 13 residues. Germline trimming cut 3 bases from V and 7 bases from J; bases unmatched to any gene: 5. Germline V gene lookup returns CDR1 KGHSH and CDR2 LQKENI.